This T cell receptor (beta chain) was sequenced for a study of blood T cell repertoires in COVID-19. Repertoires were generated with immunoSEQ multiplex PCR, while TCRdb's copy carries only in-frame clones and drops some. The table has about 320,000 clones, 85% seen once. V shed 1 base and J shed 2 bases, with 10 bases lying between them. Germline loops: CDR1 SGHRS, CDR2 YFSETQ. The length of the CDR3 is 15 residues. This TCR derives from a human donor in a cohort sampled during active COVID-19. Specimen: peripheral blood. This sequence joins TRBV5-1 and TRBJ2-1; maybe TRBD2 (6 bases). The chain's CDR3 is CASSLRRVTYNEQFF. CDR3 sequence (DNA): TGCGCCAGCAGCTTGCGGAGGGTTACCTACAATGAGCAGTTCTTC.